Below are 9 T cell receptor beta chains sequenced from a single sample in a study of beta chain features in type 1 diabetes. The sequenced template was cDNA made from the entire isolated RNA. The protocol was immunoSEQ multiplex PCR, while the TCRdb copy is restricted to in-frame clones and leaves out a portion. The sample shows 860,000 or so clones, around a sixth of them seen only once. The material sequenced was naive CD4+ T cells from blood. These receptors were collected from a woman between 18 and 29 years old in good health.

Only a few counts were recorded for this clone. This sequence joins TRBV9 and TRBJ1-5, with a weak D call TRBD1 (6 bases). Germline loops: CDR1 SGDLS, CDR2 YYNGEE. Deletions cut 0 bases from V and 3 bases from J, with 10 bases between. This CDR3 comprises 15 residues. The CDR3 here is CASSVAGGPNQPQHF. CDR3 DNA: TGTGCCAGCAGCGTAGCGGGGGGGCCCAATCAGCCCCAGCATTTT.

This chain connects TRBV28 to TRBJ2-1; a possible D gene is TRBD2 (6 bases). The germline gives CDR1 MDHEN, CDR2 SYDVKM. CDR3 length equals 17 residues. V gave up 7 bases and J gave up 0 bases, with 19 bases separating them. This CDR3 is CASTPPPWRASYNEQFF. The CDR3 bases are TGTGCCAGCACGCCCCCTCCGTGGAGGGCCTCCTACAATGAGCAGTTCTTC. The complete variable domain, with remaining parts taken from reference TRBV28 and TRBJ2-1, reads DVKVTQSSRYLVKRTGEKVFLECVQDMDHENMFWYRQDPGLGLRLIYFSYDVKMKEKGDIPEGYSVSREKKERFSLILESASTNQTSMYLCASTPPPWRASYNEQFFGPGTRLTVL.

This clone was counted between two and nine times. The chain joins TRBV7-9 to TRBJ2-3; D is unresolved. Germline V lookup: CDR1 SEHNR, CDR2 FQNEAQ (reference sequence). The CDR3 runs 14 residues. The V end lost 2 bases, the J end lost 1 base, and 7 bases lay between the germline ends. The DNA of the CDR3 is TGTGCCAGCAGCTTAATGAGTGGCACAGATACGCAGTATTTT. This sequence encodes CASSLMSGTDTQYF.

This clone came up once. V usage is TRBV11-3 and J usage is TRBJ2-2; D is possibly TRBD2 (5 bases). The CDR3 covers 14 residues. Per the germline V gene, CDR1 is SGHNT and CDR2 is YENEEA. V shed 6 bases and J shed 1 base, with 9 bases lying between them. CDR3 amino acids: CASSPGMNTGELFF. DNA for the CDR3: TGTGCCAGCAGTCCCGGGATGAACACCGGGGAGCTGTTTTTT.

The chain joins TRBV20-1 to TRBJ2-7; the D is unclear. Germline CDR1 DFQATT, CDR2 SNEGSKA (reference sequence). Trimming left V 3 bases short and J 10 bases short, with 10 bases between. There are 10 residues in the CDR3. The DNA for the CDR3 is TGCAGTGCTAGTGCAATCAGACAGTACTTC. This sequence encodes CSASAIRQYF.

The rearrangement joins TRBV5-4 to TRBJ1-2, with TRBD1 as a possible D gene (6 bases). Trimming cost V 4 bases and J 3 bases, with 10 bases left between them. Germline-derived CDR1 and CDR2 are SGHNT and YYREEE (reference sequence). The CDR3 runs to 13 residues. The CDR3, as DNA: TGTGCCAGCAGCCAAAACAGGGACTATGGCTACACCTTC. This gives the protein CASSQNRDYGYTF.

This clone was seen a handful of times. CDR3 coding DNA: TGTGCCAGTAGTAAGGGGGCGGGAAGCTCCTACAATGAGCAGTTCTTC. Encoded protein: CASSKGAGSSYNEQFF. This chain connects TRBV19 to TRBJ2-1, with a tentative D call TRBD1 (7 bases). This CDR3 has 16 amino acids. In germline, CDR1 is LNHDA, CDR2 SQIVND (reference sequence). Between the trimmed V and J ends, which lost 4 bases and 0 bases, there was a span of 13 bases. The full variable domain, with the rest looked up from reference TRBV19 and TRBJ2-1, is DGGITQSPKYLFRKEGQNVTLSCEQNLNHDAMYWYRQDPGQGLRLIYYSQIVNDFQKGDIAEGYSVSREKKESFPLTVTSAQKNPTAFYLCASSKGAGSSYNEQFFGPGTRLTVL.

The chain is built from TRBV9 and TRBJ2-3; D call uncertain. V lost 4 bases, J lost 1 base, and 4 bases lay in between. The CDR3 is 12 amino acids. Germline CDR1 is SGDLS and CDR2 is YYNGEE. Written as DNA, the CDR3 is TGTGCCAGCAGCCCGCGCACAGATACGCAGTATTTT. It translates to CASSPRTDTQYF. The full variable domain, completed using reference TRBV9 and TRBJ2-3, is DSGVTQTPKHLITATGQRVTLRCSPRSGDLSVYWYQQSLDQGLQFLIQYYNGEERAKGNILERFSAQQFPDLHSELNLSSLELGDSALYFCASSPRTDTQYFGPGTRLTVL.

V and J are TRBV19 and TRBJ2-1; no firm D call. Trimming shortened V by 1 base and J by 2 bases, and 12 bases separated the two germline ends. The germline CDR1 and CDR2 sequences are LNHDA and SQIVND (reference sequence). The CDR3 runs 16 residues. As DNA, the CDR3 is TGTGCCAGTAGTATAGTGGCACTCCACCCCTACAATGAGCAGTTCTTC. Translating gives CASSIVALHPYNEQFF.